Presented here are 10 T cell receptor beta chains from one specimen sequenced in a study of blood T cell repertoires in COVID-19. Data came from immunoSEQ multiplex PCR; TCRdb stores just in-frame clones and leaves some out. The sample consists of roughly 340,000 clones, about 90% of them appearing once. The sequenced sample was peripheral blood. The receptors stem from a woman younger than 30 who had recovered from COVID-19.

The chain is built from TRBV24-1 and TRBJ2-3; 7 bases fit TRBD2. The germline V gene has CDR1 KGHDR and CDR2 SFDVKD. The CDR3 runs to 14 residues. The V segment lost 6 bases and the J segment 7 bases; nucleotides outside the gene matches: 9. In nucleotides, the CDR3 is TGTGCCACCAGTATGAAGCGGGGATCATATACGCAGTATTTT. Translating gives CATSMKRGSYTQYF.

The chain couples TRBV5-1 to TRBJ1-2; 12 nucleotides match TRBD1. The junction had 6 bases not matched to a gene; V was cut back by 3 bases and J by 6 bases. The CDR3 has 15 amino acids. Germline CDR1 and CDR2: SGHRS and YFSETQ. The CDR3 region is CASSSQGQGADGYTF. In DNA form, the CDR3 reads TGCGCCAGCAGCTCGCAGGGACAGGGGGCAGATGGCTACACCTTC.

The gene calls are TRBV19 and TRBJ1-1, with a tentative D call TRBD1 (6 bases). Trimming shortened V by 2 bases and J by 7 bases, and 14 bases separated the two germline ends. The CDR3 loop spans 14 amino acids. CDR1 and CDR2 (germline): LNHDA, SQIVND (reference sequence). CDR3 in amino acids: CASSIPPYRDEAFF. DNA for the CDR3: TGTGCCAGTAGTATACCCCCCTACAGGGATGAAGCTTTCTTT.

The CDR3 DNA reads as TGTGCCAGCAGTTACTCGTGGGGGCGAAACACTGAAGCTTTCTTT. The encoded protein is CASSYSWGRNTEAFF. The J gene is TRBJ1-1, the V gene TRBV6-2 or TRBV6-3; perhaps TRBD1 as D (6 bases). This CDR3 comprises 15 residues. Germline-derived CDR1 and CDR2 are MNHEY and SVGEGT. Trimming took off 0 bases at V and 2 bases at J, with 10 bases between the two ends.

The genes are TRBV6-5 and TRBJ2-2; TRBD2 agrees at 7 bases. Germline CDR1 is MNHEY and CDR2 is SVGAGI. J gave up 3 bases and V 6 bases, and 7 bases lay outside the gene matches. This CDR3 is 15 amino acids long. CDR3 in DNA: TGTGCCAGCAGATTGGGCGGGAGATACACCGGGGAGCTGTTTTTT. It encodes CASRLGGRYTGELFF.

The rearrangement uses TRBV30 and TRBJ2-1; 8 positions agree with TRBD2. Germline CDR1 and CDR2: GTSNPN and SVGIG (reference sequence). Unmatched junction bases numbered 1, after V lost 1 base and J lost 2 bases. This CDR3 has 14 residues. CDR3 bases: TGTGCCTGGAGTGGACTAGCGACCTACAATGAGCAGTTCTTC. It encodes CAWSGLATYNEQFF.

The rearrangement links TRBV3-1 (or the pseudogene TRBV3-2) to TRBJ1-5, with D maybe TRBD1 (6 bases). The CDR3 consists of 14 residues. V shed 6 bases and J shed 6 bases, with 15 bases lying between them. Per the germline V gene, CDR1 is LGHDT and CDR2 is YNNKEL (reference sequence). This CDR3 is CASSSQGGFQPQHF. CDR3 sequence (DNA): TGTGCCAGCAGTAGCCAAGGGGGATTTCAGCCCCAGCATTTT.

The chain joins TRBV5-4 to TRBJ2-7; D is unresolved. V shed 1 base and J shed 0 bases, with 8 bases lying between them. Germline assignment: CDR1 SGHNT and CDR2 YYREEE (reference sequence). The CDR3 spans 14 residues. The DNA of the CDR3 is TGTGCCAGCAGCTTGAGCCTCGACTCCTACGAGCAGTACGTC. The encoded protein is CASSLSLDSYEQYV.

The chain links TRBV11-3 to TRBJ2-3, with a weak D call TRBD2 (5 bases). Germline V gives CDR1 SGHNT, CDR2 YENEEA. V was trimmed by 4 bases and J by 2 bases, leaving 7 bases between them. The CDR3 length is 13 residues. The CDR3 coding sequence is TGTGCCAGCAGCTCACGGGACACAGATACGCAGTATTTT. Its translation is CASSSRDTDTQYF.

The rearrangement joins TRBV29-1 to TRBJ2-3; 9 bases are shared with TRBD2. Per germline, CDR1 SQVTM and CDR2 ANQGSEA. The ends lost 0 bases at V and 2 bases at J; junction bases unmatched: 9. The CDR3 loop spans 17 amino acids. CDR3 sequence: CSVEDSGRSRNTDTQYF. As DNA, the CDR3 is TGCAGCGTTGAAGACAGCGGGAGGAGTAGGAACACAGATACGCAGTATTTT.